These T cell receptor beta chains were read from a single sample in a study of cytomegalovirus exposure and HLA in healthy donors. Measured with immunoSEQ multiplex PCR; TCRdb has only the in-frame clones, and not every one. Here the sample spans 150,000 to 200,000 clones, 70% to 80% being singletons. The source material was PBMCs. These TCRs come from a woman in her forties in good health and CMV-seronegative. CDR3s include the opening cysteine and the closing phenylalanine or tryptophan. The D gene is left open where the match is weak. Part of the rows lack a size; the others show once, few, many or a class for expanded clones.

d_gene	j_gene	abundance	v_gene	CDR3nt	CDR3aa
TRBD1	TRBJ1-2	.	TRBV18	TGTGCCAGCTCACCCTTAGGACAGGACCTCTATGGCTACACCTTC	CASSPLGQDLYGYTF
TRBD2	TRBJ2-7	.	TRBV2	TGTGCCAGCAGTGTTTCGGCGGGAGTGGACGAGCAGTACTTC	CASSVSAGVDEQYF
.	TRBJ2-7	.	TRBV4-2	TGTGCCAGCAGCCGCCGGGTTAACTCCTACGAGCAGTACTTC	CASSRRVNSYEQYF
TRBD1	TRBJ1-2	.	TRBV19	TGTGCCAGTAGTATCCGACAGGGGGATGGCTACACCTTC	CASSIRQGDGYTF
TRBD2	TRBJ2-1	.	TRBV4-3	TGCGCCAGCAGCCAAAGACTAGCGGCCAATGAGCAGTTCTTC	CASSQRLAANEQFF
.	TRBJ2-5	.	TRBV6-1	TGTGCCACCCGACAGTTAACCCAAGAGACCCAGTACTTC	CATRQLTQETQYF
.	TRBJ1-1	.	TRBV11-3	TGTGCCAGCAGCTTAGGAGCCTTGATGAACACTGAAGCTTTCTTT	CASSLGALMNTEAFF
TRBD1	TRBJ2-3	.	TRBV4-1	TGCGCCAGCAGCCAAGACCGACAGGGTAGCACAGATACGCAGTATTTT	CASSQDRQGSTDTQYF
.	TRBJ1-4	.	TRBV20-1	TGCAGTGCTAGTCCGGGGGAAAAACTGTTTTTT	CSASPGEKLFF
TRBD1	TRBJ1-1	few	TRBV13	TGTGCCAGCAACCTTAACCGTGGACAGGGAGCTTTCTTT	CASNLNRGQGAFF
.	TRBJ1-3	.	TRBV28	TGTGCCAGCAGTCCGAACAGGGCCCCCGGAAACACCATATATTTT	CASSPNRAPGNTIYF
.	TRBJ2-4	.	TRBV15	TGTGCCACCAGCAGGTCTGTGGGGGGGCTAGCCAAAAACATTCAGTACTTC	CATSRSVGGLAKNIQYF
.	TRBJ1-6	.	TRBV6-1	TGTGCCAGCAGTGAAGGTGGGGGGTTTTCACCCCTCCACTTT	CASSEGGGFSPLHF
TRBD1	TRBJ1-1	few	TRBV18	TGTGCCAGCTCACCGGGGGATACAGGGGCAACTGAAGCTTTCTTT	CASSPGDTGATEAFF
.	TRBJ1-1	.	TRBV6-6	TGTGCCAGCACCCGGGGAAGAATGAACACTGAAGCTTTCTTT	CASTRGRMNTEAFF
.	TRBJ1-3	many	TRBV7-2	TGTGCCAGCAGCCATCTGACACCGGGAAACACCATATATTTT	CASSHLTPGNTIYF
.	TRBJ1-1	.	TRBV29-1	TGCAGCGCACTTTTGGGACAGAACACTGAAGCTTTCTTT	CSALLGQNTEAFF
.	TRBJ2-5	.	TRBV11-1	TGTGCCAGCAGCCCCTCAGGGCAAGAGACCCAGTACTTC	CASSPSGQETQYF
.	TRBJ1-2	.	TRBV6-5	TGTGCCAGCAGTTACTCCTCGACAGGAAAAGGCTACACCTTC	CASSYSSTGKGYTF
TRBD1	TRBJ1-1	.	TRBV19	TGTGCCAGTAACAAATCCGGGACAGGGGGCCGGAACACTGAAGCTTTCTTT	CASNKSGTGGRNTEAFF
.	TRBJ2-1	few	TRBV5-1	TGCGCCAGCAGCTTTCATCAAGAGCAGTTCTTC	CASSFHQEQFF
.	TRBJ2-7	.	TRBV27	TGTGCCAGCAAGAAAGTAGGCGGAGCCTACGAGCAGTACTTC	CASKKVGGAYEQYF
TRBD1	TRBJ1-5	.	TRBV10-2	TGCGCCAGCAGGGGTACAGGGGCCCAAGGCAATCAGCCCCAGCATTTT	CASRGTGAQGNQPQHF
.	TRBJ2-6	.	TRBV7-2	TGTGCCAGCAGCGTGACAGTCCCCTCTGGGGCCAACGTCCTGACTTTC	CASSVTVPSGANVLTF
.	TRBJ2-5	.	TRBV6-6	TGTGCCAGCAGTCTAGAGCTTACGACAGGTGGATTTAACTTC	CASSLELTTGGFNF
.	TRBJ1-1	few	TRBV29-1	TGCAGCGTTGGCGGGGTGAACACTGAAGCTTTCTTT	CSVGGVNTEAFF
.	TRBJ2-7	.	TRBV6-1	TGTGCCAGCACTCGCAGTCCCTACGAGCAGTACTTC	CASTRSPYEQYF
.	TRBJ2-3	.	TRBV4-3	TGCGCCAGCAGCCAAGCGGGAGACAGCACAGATACGCAGTATTTT	CASSQAGDSTDTQYF
TRBD1	TRBJ2-2	.	TRBV27	TGTGCCACCGGGACAGTTAACACCGGGGAGCTGTTTTTT	CATGTVNTGELFF
.	TRBJ1-1	.	TRBV27	TGTGCCAGCAGTTTATCGGCGGGGTTTGAAGCTTTCTTT	CASSLSAGFEAFF
.	TRBJ1-2	.	TRBV5-6	TGTGCCAGCAGCTTGGACAGGCGTCTAGGAACGACCTATGGCTACACCTTC	CASSLDRRLGTTYGYTF
TRBD1	TRBJ1-1	.	TRBV7-9	TGTGCCAGCAGCGTCCTGGACAGGGGAAACACTGAAGCTTTCTTT	CASSVLDRGNTEAFF
.	TRBJ1-1	.	TRBV5-1	TGCGCCAGCAGCTTGGAGGAGGGGGGGGCGGAAGCTTTCTTT	CASSLEEGGAEAFF
TRBD2	TRBJ2-1	.	TRBV7-2	TGTGCCAGCAGCCCCCTAGCGGGGATAGGCTCCTACAATGAGCAGTTCTTC	CASSPLAGIGSYNEQFF
TRBD1	TRBJ2-7	once	TRBV4-1	TGCGCCAGCAGTAGGGGGCAGGGATCTTACGAGCAGTACTTC	CASSRGQGSYEQYF
.	TRBJ1-5	.	TRBV5-1	TGCGCCAGCAGCTTGGAGGCCGGGGGGGGGCAAGGTAATCAGCCCCAGCATTTT	CASSLEAGGGQGNQPQHF
TRBD1	TRBJ1-1	.	TRBV11-3	TGTGCCAGCAGCTTGATGGTAGGACAGGGGATGACTGAAGCTTTCTTT	CASSLMVGQGMTEAFF
.	TRBJ2-3	.	TRBV5-4	TGTGCCAGCAGTTCGACTGGCACGGATACGCAGTATTTT	CASSSTGTDTQYF
.	TRBJ1-1	.	TRBV10-1	TGCGCCAGCAGGAGGGGGATGAACACTGAAGCTTTCTTT	CASRRGMNTEAFF
TRBD1	TRBJ1-4	.	TRBV27	TGTGCCTCTCAGCCTGCAGGGGGCGCTCATGAAAAACTGTTTTTT	CASQPAGGAHEKLFF
.	TRBJ1-2	.	TRBV6-5	TGTGCCAGCAGTTACTCGAGGGGGTCTAACTATGGCTACACCTTC	CASSYSRGSNYGYTF
TRBD2	TRBJ2-3	.	TRBV4-3	TGCGCCAGCAGCCAAGAGGCGGGAGGAGAAGATACGCAGTATTTT	CASSQEAGGEDTQYF
TRBD1	TRBJ2-1	.	TRBV6-5	TGTGCCAGCAGTGGGACAGACTACAATGAGCAGTTCTTC	CASSGTDYNEQFF
TRBD1	TRBJ1-5	.	TRBV6-6	TGTGCCAGCAGTTACAACAGGGGGATACAGCCCCAGCATTTT	CASSYNRGIQPQHF
TRBD1	TRBJ1-1	few	TRBV6-5	TGTGCCAGCAGTTACCGAGGACAGGGGAACACTGAAGCTTTCTTT	CASSYRGQGNTEAFF
TRBD2	TRBJ2-1	.	TRBV7-6	TGTGCCAGCAGCTTAGCGTGGTCGACTAGCGGGAGAGGGCTTGAGCAGTTCTTC	CASSLAWSTSGRGLEQFF
TRBD2	TRBJ2-1	.	TRBV5-4	TGTGCCAGCAGCTTTGGGCGGGAGGTAGGTATAAATGAGCAGTTCTTC	CASSFGREVGINEQFF
.	TRBJ2-3	once	TRBV28	TGTGCCAGCAGAGAGAGCTCGGGGGATACTAGCACAGATACGCAGTATTTT	CASRESSGDTSTDTQYF
.	TRBJ1-3	.	TRBV7-9	TGTGCCAGCAGCTTGGGAGATTGGAACACCATATATTTT	CASSLGDWNTIYF
.	TRBJ2-2	.	TRBV5-4	TGTGCCAGCAGCTTCCGGGGGGCTAATACCGGGGAGCTGTTTTTT	CASSFRGANTGELFF
.	TRBJ1-5	.	TRBV6-5	TGTGCCAGCAGTCCTGGACAGACAAGCAATCAGCCCCAGCATTTT	CASSPGQTSNQPQHF